This entry lists 20 T cell receptor beta chains sequenced from one sample in a study of T cells and copy number aberrations in small-cell lung cancer. Here immunoSEQ multiplex PCR was the method, and the copy in TCRdb shows in-frame clones only, minus some. The data hold roughly 7,600 clones, with roughly 82% observed a single time. Sequenced material: normal tissue next to the tumor. The receptors here all came from a woman aged 45-65 years with small cell lung cancer.

The CDR3 region is CASSPPSGYETQYF. CDR3 bases: TGTGCCAGCTCACCACCTAGCGGGTACGAGACCCAGTACTTC. The chain joins TRBV18 to TRBJ2-5; 7 nucleotides line up with TRBD2. The CDR3 contains 14 residues. Trimming at V came to 0 bases and at J to 5 bases, leaving 3 bases not matched to a gene. CDR1 and CDR2 (germline): KGHSH, LQKENI. Complete variable domain (other parts from reference TRBV18 and TRBJ2-5): NAGVMQNPRHLVRRRGQEARLRCSPMKGHSHVYWYRQLPEEGLKFMVYLQKENIIDESGMPKERFSAEFPKEGPSILRIQQVVRGDSAAYFCASSPPSGYETQYFGPGTRLLVL.

The chain is built from TRBV5-1 and TRBJ2-7; TRBD1 agrees at 7 bases. Trimming at V came to 0 bases and at J to 1 base, leaving 10 bases not matched to a gene. This CDR3 region has 17 residues. In germline, CDR1 is SGHRS, CDR2 YFSETQ. This CDR3 is CASSLASVGDRSYEQYF. DNA of the CDR3: TGCGCCAGCAGCTTGGCCAGCGTAGGGGACAGATCCTACGAGCAGTACTTC.

The chain links TRBV7-2 to TRBJ2-1, with TRBD2 identical over 9 bases. The CDR3 length is 15 residues. V shed 3 bases and J 5 bases; nucleotides not matched to a gene: 5. The germline V gene has CDR1 SGHTA and CDR2 FQGNSA. As DNA, the CDR3 is TGTGCCAGCAGCTTTGTGGTAGCGGGAGACAATGAGCAGTTCTTC. Protein product: CASSFVVAGDNEQFF.

V usage is TRBV28 and J usage is TRBJ1-2; D possibly corresponds to TRBD1 (6 bases). Trimming cost V 5 bases and J 4 bases, with 11 bases left between them. Germline V gene sequence: CDR1 MDHEN, CDR2 SYDVKM. The CDR3 has 13 residues. CDR3 sequence: CASSPPDSYGYTF. In DNA, the CDR3 is TGTGCCAGCAGTCCCCCGGACAGCTATGGCTACACCTTC.

V gene TRBV7-2 combines with J gene TRBJ2-5; the D is unclear. The V gene lost 1 base and the J gene lost 5 bases, with 8 bases spanning the gap. Germline lookup yields CDR1 SGHTA and CDR2 FQGNSA. The CDR3 consists of 13 residues. The CDR3 nucleotides read TGTGCCAGCAGCTTAGTGGTTAGGGAGACCCAGTACTTC. Encoded protein: CASSLVVRETQYF.

The chain joins TRBV7-2 to TRBJ2-3; no firm D call. The CDR3 covers 14 residues. Germline V CDR1 and CDR2: SGHTA, FQGNSA. V was shortened by 3 bases and J by 0 bases, with 7 bases between the two germline ends. CDR3 sequence (DNA): TGTGCCAGCAGCTTTTTGTCAAGCACAGATACGCAGTATTTT. Its protein is CASSFLSSTDTQYF.

The rearrangement uses TRBV4-2 and TRBJ1-1; D may be TRBD1 (6 bases). Trimming left V 0 bases short and J 0 bases short, with 23 bases between. The CDR3 loop spans 20 amino acids. The germline CDR1 and CDR2 sequences are LGHNA and YNFKEQ. The CDR3, as DNA: TGTGCCAGCAGCCAAGACTGGAAGAGGACAGCAAGTCTCATGAACACTGAAGCTTTCTTT. This translates into CASSQDWKRTASLMNTEAFF.

V and J are TRBV30 and TRBJ2-2, with 8 nucleotides matching TRBD1. The CDR3 totals 15 residues. In germline, CDR1 is GTSNPN, CDR2 SVGIG (reference sequence). Losses at the gene ends were 1 base for V and 7 bases for J; bases not matched to a gene: 8. For the CDR3, the DNA is TGTGCCTGGAGTGCCTGGACAGGGCGAGACGGGGAGCTGTTTTTT. Amino acids: CAWSAWTGRDGELFF.

This chain uses TRBV7-9 with TRBJ1-2; TRBD1 agrees at 9 bases. This CDR3 contains 15 residues. CDR1 and CDR2 (germline): SEHNR, FQNEAQ (reference sequence). Losses at the gene ends were 6 bases for V and 4 bases for J; bases not matched to a gene: 9. CDR3 bases: TGTGCCAGCAGTAAGGGGACAGGGAGGACCTATGGCTACACCTTC. It is translated as CASSKGTGRTYGYTF.

With respect to this clone: This sample also contains other DNA sequences that code for the same CDR3. The gene calls are TRBV30 and TRBJ2-7; 7 nucleotides agree with TRBD2. Germline CDR1 GTSNPN, CDR2 SVGIG (reference sequence). The J segment lost 0 bases and the V segment lost 3 bases, leaving 2 bases of the junction unmatched. This CDR3 has 13 residues. CDR3 nucleotides: TGTGCCTGGAGGGGGGGGAGCTCCTACGAGCAGTACTTC. It is translated as CAWRGGSSYEQYF.

This clone is labeled medium-sized. This sequence joins TRBV7-9 and TRBJ2-1, with TRBD1 matching over 11 bases. Germline-derived CDR1 and CDR2 are SEHNR and FQNEAQ (reference sequence). The CDR3 has 15 amino acids. V shed 5 bases and J 5 bases; nucleotides not matched to a gene: 5. CDR3 in DNA: TGTGCCAGCAGCCCGCGGGACAGGGGGGACAATGAGCAGTTCTTC. This gives the protein CASSPRDRGDNEQFF.

This chain uses TRBV5-1 with TRBJ2-3; D ambiguous. The CDR3 runs 14 residues. The V gene lost 4 bases and the J gene lost 0 bases, with 9 bases spanning the gap. The germline V gene has CDR1 SGHRS and CDR2 YFSETQ. The CDR3 loop is CASSLQISTDTQYF. The DNA for the CDR3 is TGCGCCAGCAGCCTGCAGATCAGCACAGATACGCAGTATTTT. Together with reference TRBV5-1 and TRBJ2-3, the CDR3 gives the full variable domain: KAGVTQTPRYLIKTRGQQVTLSCSPISGHRSVSWYQQTPGQGLQFLFEYFSETQRNKGNFPGRFSGRQFSNSRSEMNVSTLELGDSALYLCASSLQISTDTQYFGPGTRLTVL.

This chain links TRBV7-3 with TRBJ2-2; D perhaps matches TRBD2 (5 bases). V lost 3 bases to trimming and J lost 5 bases, with 10 bases between them. CDR3 length: 14 amino acids. The germline CDR1 and CDR2 sequences are SGHTA and FQGTGA. The CDR3 spells CASSFDRGTGELFF. The CDR3 nucleotides read TGTGCCAGCAGCTTTGATCGGGGAACCGGGGAGCTGTTTTTT.

This chain links TRBV11-3 with TRBJ2-1; D is unresolved. Between the trimmed V and J ends, which lost 6 bases and 5 bases, there was a span of 5 bases. Germline lookup yields CDR1 SGHNT and CDR2 YENEEA. The CDR3 contains 11 residues. CDR3 sequence: CASRRNNEQFF. The DNA of the CDR3 is TGTGCCAGCAGACGTAACAATGAGCAGTTCTTC.

This rearrangement joins TRBV27 to TRBJ2-2; D gene ambiguous. Deletions cut 4 bases from V and 5 bases from J, with 5 bases between. Germline assignment: CDR1 MNHEY and CDR2 SMNVEV (reference sequence). There are 12 residues in the CDR3. CDR3 nucleotides: TGTGCCAGCAGTTCAGTTACCGGGGAGCTGTTTTTT. Amino acids: CASSSVTGELFF.

The genes are TRBV5-6 and TRBJ2-3; the match to TRBD2 covers 8 bases. The germline V gene encodes CDR1 SGHDT and CDR2 YYEEEE. The CDR3 is made up of 12 amino acids. V gave up 0 bases and J gave up 12 bases; unmatched junction bases: 3. The CDR3 sequence is CASSLAGGPQYF. The CDR3 region has the DNA TGTGCCAGCAGCTTGGCGGGAGGGCCACAGTATTTT.

The table lists this clone with a few counts. V and J are TRBV4-3 and TRBJ2-5; 11 nucleotides agree with TRBD2. Looked up from germline, CDR1 is LGHNA and CDR2 is YSLEER. Germline trimming cut 0 bases from V and 7 bases from J; bases unmatched to any gene: 13. This CDR3 region has 18 residues. This chain's CDR3 is CASSQDLRLAGGLGTQYF. The CDR3 DNA reads as TGCGCCAGCAGCCAAGATCTACGGCTAGCGGGAGGCCTGGGGACCCAGTACTTC.

The chain couples TRBV2 to TRBJ1-1; 11 nucleotides align to TRBD1. Germline CDR1 reads SNHLY; CDR2 reads FYNNEI. The CDR3 covers 12 residues. J lost 12 bases, V lost 5 bases, and 5 bases had no gene match. This chain's CDR3 is CASSLGQGVPFF. In nucleotides, the CDR3 is TGTGCCAGCAGTCTGGGACAGGGGGTTCCTTTCTTT.

The CDR3 bases are TGCGCCAGCAGCTTGAGGGAGAGGACGGGGATTAACACTGAAGCTTTCTTT. Its translation is CASSLRERTGINTEAFF. The chain employs TRBV5-1 and TRBJ1-1; no clear D. The CDR3 runs 17 residues. Trimming shortened V by 1 base and J by 2 bases, and 18 bases separated the two germline ends. CDR1 and CDR2 from the germline V gene are SGHRS and YFSETQ. Full variable domain (remainder filled in from reference TRBV5-1 and TRBJ1-1): KAGVTQTPRYLIKTRGQQVTLSCSPISGHRSVSWYQQTPGQGLQFLFEYFSETQRNKGNFPGRFSGRQFSNSRSEMNVSTLELGDSALYLCASSLRERTGINTEAFFGQGTRLTVV.

A few counts support this clone. The chain carries TRBV6-5 and TRBJ2-7, with 8 bases fitting TRBD1. Germline CDR1 reads MNHEY; CDR2 reads SVGAGI. The CDR3 length is 12 residues. V lost 5 bases, J lost 4 bases, and 1 base stayed unmatched. The CDR3 reads CASSRDRYEQYF. CDR3 bases: TGTGCCAGCAGTCGGGACAGGTACGAGCAGTACTTC.